Shown below are 14 T cell receptor beta chains from a single sample sequenced in a study of blood T cell repertoires in COVID-19. Here immunoSEQ multiplex PCR was the method, and the copy in TCRdb shows in-frame clones only, minus some. This sample yields 400,000 to 450,000 clones, of which over 85% are seen a single time; 0.8% to 0.9% belongs to the top ten. Material: peripheral blood. Every receptor here comes from a man between 18 and 29 years old with COVID-19, enrolled during active disease.

CDR3 in amino acids: CASGRPGQNYEQYF. The CDR3 coding sequence is TGTGCCAGCGGACGCCCGGGACAGAACTACGAGCAGTACTTC. The rearrangement links TRBV6-5 to TRBJ2-7; TRBD1 matches 7 bases. CDR1 and CDR2 from the germline V gene are MNHEY and SVGAGI. This CDR3 region has 14 residues. Trimming at V came to 8 bases and at J to 3 bases, leaving 10 bases not matched to a gene.

The rearrangement joins TRBV4-2 to TRBJ2-5; 9 positions agree with TRBD1. V shed 3 bases, J shed 1 base, and the junction held 0 bases outside the gene matches. CDR1 is LGHNA and CDR2 is YNFKEQ in the germline V gene. The CDR3 has 14 amino acids. The CDR3 reads CASSQDRGQETQYF. The CDR3 DNA reads TGTGCCAGCAGCCAGGACAGGGGCCAAGAGACCCAGTACTTC.

This chain uses TRBV24-1 with TRBJ1-2; TRBD1 is a possible D gene (5 bases). Deletions cut 6 bases from V and 4 bases from J, with 11 bases between. The V gene's germline CDR1 is KGHDR and CDR2 SFDVKD. There are 13 residues in the CDR3. In DNA, the CDR3 is TGTGCCACCAGTTCGGAGGGGCTCTATGGCTACACCTTC. This translates into CATSSEGLYGYTF.

This clone was seen a handful of times. The chain joins TRBV11-2 to TRBJ2-1; D uncertain. Deletions cut 5 bases from V and 0 bases from J, with 17 bases between. This CDR3 comprises 17 residues. Germline V gene lookup returns CDR1 SGHAT and CDR2 FQNNGV. The CDR3: CASSRIGPTSSYNEQFF. CDR3 nucleotides: TGTGCCAGCAGCCGTATTGGGCCGACGAGCTCCTACAATGAGCAGTTCTTC.

The rearrangement joins TRBV7-9 to TRBJ1-1; possibly TRBD1 for D (5 bases). This CDR3 contains 15 residues. Trimming left V 0 bases short and J 1 base short, with 9 bases between. Germline V gene sequence: CDR1 SEHNR, CDR2 FQNEAQ (reference sequence). The CDR3 region is CASSLAAGKNTEAFF. The CDR3, as DNA: TGTGCCAGCAGCTTAGCAGCAGGGAAGAACACTGAAGCTTTCTTT.

The chain has TRBV6-5 and TRBJ1-2, with TRBD1 matching over 7 bases. With V trimmed by 6 bases and J by 7 bases, 11 bases remained unmatched. This CDR3 has 14 residues. Germline loops: CDR1 MNHEY, CDR2 SVGAGI. DNA of the CDR3: TGTGCCAGCAGAGGGGACAGACTGTTGGGTGGCTACACCTTC. It yields the protein CASRGDRLLGGYTF.

The V and J genes are TRBV7-9 and TRBJ2-5, with TRBD2 matching 7 bases. The CDR3 has 13 residues. Trimming at V came to 6 bases and at J to 3 bases, leaving 4 bases not matched to a gene. The germline V gene has CDR1 SEHNR and CDR2 FQNEAQ (reference sequence). The CDR3 DNA reads TGTGCCAGCAGGCCCACTAGCGAAGAGACCCAGTACTTC. This encodes CASRPTSEETQYF.

The CDR3 sequence is CASSRGTGGSYEQYF. In nucleotides, the CDR3 is TGTGCCAGCAGCCGTGGGACAGGGGGGTCCTACGAGCAGTACTTC. The chain is built from TRBV5-6 and TRBJ2-7, with 11 nucleotides matching TRBD1. V shed 4 bases, J shed 1 base, and the junction held 4 bases outside the gene matches. The CDR3 runs 15 residues. Germline loops: CDR1 SGHDT, CDR2 YYEEEE.

This chain uses TRBV6-1 with TRBJ2-7; D is perhaps TRBD2 (7 bases). V lost 1 base and J 2 bases, leaving 12 bases between the germline ends. The CDR3 spans 15 residues. Germline loops: CDR1 MNHNS, CDR2 SASEGT. CDR3 nucleotides: TGTGCCAGCAGTGAAGTCCGGGGGGCCCCCTACGAGCAGTACTTC. Amino acids: CASSEVRGAPYEQYF.

A few counts support this clone. This chain joins TRBV11-2 and TRBJ2-7; 7 bases fit TRBD1. The CDR3 totals 12 residues. The junction had 4 bases not matched to a gene; V was cut back by 5 bases and J by 6 bases. The germline gives CDR1 SGHAT, CDR2 FQNNGV. CDR3 coding DNA: TGTGCCAGCAGCATACAGGGGTTCGAGCAGTACTTC. This sequence encodes CASSIQGFEQYF. Full variable domain (missing parts from reference TRBV11-2 and TRBJ2-7): EAGVAQSPRYKIIEKRQSVAFWCNPISGHATLYWYQQILGQGPKLLIQFQNNGVVDDSQLPKDRFSAERLKGVDSTLKIQPAKLEDSAVYLCASSIQGFEQYFGPGTRLTVT.

V is TRBV5-1 and J is TRBJ1-1; TRBD1 aligns across 9 bases. The CDR3 has 17 amino acids. Trimming took 0 bases from V and 0 from J; bases not matched to a gene: 6. Germline V gene data show CDR1 as SGHRS and CDR2 as YFSETQ. CDR3 sequence: CASSLGDRGLMNTEAFF. CDR3 DNA sequence: TGCGCCAGCAGCTTGGGTGACAGGGGGTTAATGAACACTGAAGCTTTCTTT.

This clone occurred a few times. The chain employs TRBV6-5 and TRBJ1-1; D unclear. The CDR3 is made up of 15 amino acids. Trimming took off 6 bases at V and 4 bases at J, with 18 bases between the two ends. The germline CDR1 and CDR2 sequences are MNHEY and SVGAGI. The CDR3 sequence: CASRWALEAGTEAFF. The CDR3 bases are TGTGCCAGCAGATGGGCCTTAGAGGCGGGCACTGAAGCTTTCTTT.

The chain recombines TRBV10-3 with TRBJ2-7, with a weak D call TRBD2 (6 bases). Germline CDR1 reads ENHRY; CDR2 reads SYGVKD. The CDR3 totals 17 residues. The germline V and J ends were trimmed by 6 bases and 0 bases, with 21 bases remaining between them. The CDR3 DNA sequence: TGTGCCATCAGCGCTACTCCCCCTAGCGAAAGCTCCTACGAGCAGTACTTC. Translated, it gives CAISATPPSESSYEQYF.

The rearrangement links TRBV6-5 to TRBJ1-1, with D uncertain. The germline V gene has CDR1 MNHEY and CDR2 SVGAGI. The CDR3 covers 15 residues. The V and J ends lost 2 bases and 0 bases respectively, with 10 bases between them. The chain's CDR3 is CASSYGMRLNTEAFF. Written as DNA, the CDR3 is TGTGCCAGCAGTTACGGAATGAGGCTGAACACTGAAGCTTTCTTT.